The rows below give T cell receptor beta chains drawn from one sample of a study of T cells in Graves' hyperthyroidism and ophthalmopathy. TCRdb called the multiplex PCR reads again in MiXCR, with one record for every CDR3 protein. The data show 200,000 to 250,000 distinct CDR3 sequences, roughly 22% seen once. Material for sequencing was blood. Source of these receptors: a woman in her thirties or forties with Graves' ophthalmopathy. Both conserved end residues are part of each CDR3. A D gene is named only where the DNA matches it firmly. The size entry is marked missing in some rows and otherwise reads once, few, many or a size class.

few	NA	TRBV12-3/TRBV12-4	TRBJ1-1	CASNKGGQIEAFF	TGTGCCAGCAATAAAGGAGGACAGATTGAAGCTTTCTTT
few	NA	TRBV6-1	TRBJ2-5	CASSVEVDSKTQYF	TGTGCCAGCAGTGTCGAGGTTGACTCAAAGACCCAGTACTTC
many	NA	TRBV5-1	TRBJ2-3	CASSLHWGGTDTQYF	TGCGCCAGCAGCTTGCATTGGGGGGGCACAGATACGCAGTATTTT
NA	TRBD1	TRBV12-5	TRBJ1-3	CASGLARDSTGNTIYF	TGTGCTAGTGGTTTGGCTCGGGACAGCACTGGAAACACCATATATTTT
many	NA	TRBV5-1	TRBJ1-5	CASSLTGGWDQPQHF	TGCGCCAGCAGCTTGACGGGGGGTTGGGATCAGCCCCAGCATTTT
NA	TRBD1	TRBV27	TRBJ1-1	CASSTQDRRNTEAFF	TGTGCCAGCAGTACGCAGGACAGGAGGAACACTGAAGCTTTCTTT
many	NA	TRBV4-2	TRBJ2-7	CASSQDLGRDEQYF	TGTGCCAGCAGCCAAGATCTGGGTCGGGACGAGCAGTACTTC
many	NA	TRBV29-1	TRBJ1-5	CSVEIAGGADQPQHF	TGCAGCGTTGAAATTGCCGGGGGTGCCGATCAGCCCCAGCATTTT
many	NA	TRBV12-3/TRBV12-4	TRBJ1-1	CASSLRGQNTEAFF	TGTGCCAGCAGTTTGCGGGGGCAGAACACTGAAGCTTTCTTT
NA	TRBD1	TRBV29-1	TRBJ1-2	CSVATTGEYGYTF	TGCAGCGTTGCAACAACAGGGGAATATGGCTACACCTTC
many	NA	TRBV7-9	TRBJ1-5	CASSLVQNQPQHF	TGTGCCAGCAGCTTAGTACAGAATCAGCCCCAGCATTTT
many	TRBD2	TRBV5-1	TRBJ2-7	CASSSLGLAESSYEQYF	TGCGCCAGCAGCTCACTCGGACTAGCGGAGAGCTCCTACGAGCAGTACTTC
NA	NA	TRBV6-2/TRBV6-3	TRBJ1-2	CASSYLQGRRRYTF	TGTGCCAGCAGTTATCTCCAGGGACGGCGTCGCTACACCTTC
many	TRBD2	TRBV6-5	TRBJ2-7	CASSRGTSGPVSYEQYF	TGTGCCAGCAGCCGAGGGACTAGCGGGCCCGTCTCCTACGAGCAGTACTTC
many	NA	TRBV28	TRBJ2-6	CASKALAGANVLTF	TGTGCCAGCAAGGCCCTTGCTGGGGCCAACGTCCTGACTTTC
many	NA	TRBV28	TRBJ1-5	CASSPRQVYSNQPQHF	TGTGCCAGCAGCCCTCGACAGGTATATAGCAATCAGCCCCAGCATTTT
NA	TRBD1	TRBV30	TRBJ2-2	CAWSRTGTGELFF	TGTGCCTGGAGTAGGACAGGGACCGGGGAGCTGTTTTTT
many	TRBD1	TRBV6-1	TRBJ2-7	CASSDRQGTYEQYF	TGTGCCAGCAGTGATCGACAGGGTACCTACGAGCAGTACTTC
many	NA	TRBV5-1	TRBJ2-7	CASSLGGTQNYEQYF	TGCGCCAGCAGCTTGGGAGGGACCCAGAACTACGAGCAGTACTTC
many	TRBD1	TRBV5-1	TRBJ1-1	CASSSGTANTEAFF	TGCGCCAGCAGCTCCGGGACAGCGAACACTGAAGCTTTCTTT
many	NA	TRBV6-5	TRBJ2-4	CASKGLAGDRGAKNIQYF	TGTGCCAGCAAGGGGCTAGCGGGCGACAGGGGGGCCAAAAACATTCAGTACTTC
many	TRBD1	TRBV29-1	TRBJ1-1	CSGQDRGWTEAFF	TGCAGCGGACAAGACAGGGGATGGACTGAAGCTTTCTTT
many	NA	TRBV30	TRBJ2-5	CAWSEYQETQYF	TGTGCCTGGAGCGAGTACCAAGAGACCCAGTACTTC
NA	TRBD2	TRBV24-1	TRBJ2-7	CATSDERDYEQYF	TGTGCCACCAGTGATGAGCGGGATTACGAGCAGTACTTC
few	NA	TRBV28	TRBJ2-7	CASSFVLGTGERSYEQYF	TGTGCCAGCAGTTTTGTCCTGGGGACCGGCGAAAGGTCCTACGAGCAGTACTTC
many	TRBD1	TRBV28	TRBJ1-1	CASSLWTGAEAFF	TGTGCCAGCAGTTTATGGACAGGGGCTGAAGCTTTCTTT
once	NA	TRBV28	TRBJ1-2	CASSTRGGYTF	TGTGCCAGCAGCACCAGGGGTGGCTACACCTTC
few	NA	TRBV30	TRBJ1-2	CAWRMPSGYTF	TGTGCCTGGAGGATGCCATCTGGCTACACCTTC
many	NA	TRBV29-1	TRBJ2-4	CSVEDRGPLENIQYF	TGCAGCGTTGAAGATCGCGGGCCCCTGGAAAACATTCAGTACTTC
many	NA	TRBV6-5	TRBJ2-2	CASSYWNTGELFF	TGTGCCAGCAGTTACTGGAACACCGGGGAGCTGTTTTTT
NA	NA	TRBV28	TRBJ1-2	CASSYTHDRPHYTF	TGTGCCAGCAGTTACACCCACGACAGACCCCACTACACCTTC
NA	NA	TRBV28	TRBJ2-5	CASSLLASRRLGFQETQYF	TGTGCCAGCAGTTTACTGGCCTCTAGACGGTTAGGATTCCAAGAGACCCAGTACTTC
NA	TRBD1	TRBV11-2	TRBJ2-7	CASSVGTGPYF	TGTGCCAGCAGCGTGGGGACAGGCCCCTACTTC
NA	TRBD1	TRBV5-1	TRBJ2-4	CASSGSGTENIQYF	TGCGCCAGCAGCGGATCCGGGACAGAAAACATTCAGTACTTC
many	NA	TRBV5-1	TRBJ2-7	CASSLEDYLSYEQYF	TGCGCCAGCAGCTTGGAGGACTACCTATCCTACGAGCAGTACTTC
many	NA	TRBV28	TRBJ1-2	CASSHLELDGYTF	TGTGCCAGCAGCCACCTGGAGTTGGATGGCTACACCTTC
many	TRBD1	TRBV7-9	TRBJ1-2	CASSPRTGEVYGYTF	TGTGCCAGCAGCCCGAGGACAGGGGAGGTCTATGGCTACACCTTC
many	NA	TRBV12-3/TRBV12-4	TRBJ1-1	CASSYPGNTEAFF	TGTGCCAGCAGTTATCCAGGGAACACTGAAGCTTTCTTT
many	TRBD2	TRBV10-3	TRBJ2-5	CAISDGREAETQYF	TGTGCCATCAGTGACGGGCGGGAGGCCGAGACCCAGTACTTC
few	NA	TRBV4-1	TRBJ2-7	CASSQAFRVEPEGEQYF	TGCGCCAGCAGCCAAGCGTTTAGGGTTGAACCGGAAGGGGAGCAGTACTTC
many	TRBD1	TRBV5-5	TRBJ1-1	CASSRDRGQYTEAFF	TGTGCCAGCAGCCGAGACAGGGGGCAATACACTGAAGCTTTCTTT
NA	NA	TRBV28	TRBJ2-5	CASSPLRFIQETQYF	TGTGCCAGCAGCCCCCTTCGCTTCATCCAAGAGACCCAGTACTTC